The rows below give T cell receptor beta chains drawn from one sample of a study of CXCR3-negative and CXCR3-positive naive CD8 T cells. TCRdb reprocessed the 5' RACE reads and reports one entry per CDR3 protein, with no DNA. Recorded for this sample: about 130,000 distinct CDR3 sequences. Sequenced input: naive CXCR3- CD8+ T cells from blood. These receptors came from a human donor in good health. Some clones in this sample may be carry-over from other donors' samples. CDR3s include the opening cysteine and the closing phenylalanine or tryptophan.

V,J,CDR3
TRBV7-6,TRBJ2-7,CAREAGGPGEQYF
TRBV20-1,TRBJ1-2,CSAREEDRELYGYTF
TRBV7-9,TRBJ2-5,CASSSPSGGTYEETQYF
TRBV2,TRBJ2-7,CASLSGRDEQYF
TRBV7-8,TRBJ2-7,CASSPHGGGTSGTGEQYF
TRBV6-5,TRBJ1-2,CASSYMGGNYGYTF
TRBV4-3,TRBJ1-2,CASSQEREGFYGYTF
TRBV19,TRBJ2-3,CASSAGVKTDTQYF
TRBV29-1,TRBJ2-1,CSGGQGGPYNEQFF
TRBV29-1,TRBJ2-1,CSVEGHLTSGPYNEQFF
TRBV7-7,TRBJ2-5,CASSLKPGKQETQYF
TRBV30,TRBJ1-1,CAWSTNTEAFF
TRBV7-2,TRBJ2-5,CASTPEETQYF
TRBV15,TRBJ2-7,CATAGRSSYEQYF
TRBV29-1,TRBJ2-7,CSVELTASYEQYF
TRBV28,TRBJ2-2,CASKRAENTGELFF
TRBV6-5,TRBJ2-1,CASSPDSPGLHNEQFF
TRBV7-3,TRBJ2-1,CASSPGDLRPYNEQFF
TRBV29-1,TRBJ2-7,CSVRTLDGSYEQYF
TRBV19,TRBJ2-1,CASSIAHRDGDNEQFF
TRBV4-1,TRBJ2-1,CASSQIGSSYNEQFF
TRBV14,TRBJ1-2,CASSQGDSYGFTF
TRBV20-1,TRBJ1-5,CSARDGPGQPQHF
TRBV7-9,TRBJ1-2,CASSFEGGAEDYGYTF
TRBV29-1,TRBJ2-7,CSVWGGTAYEQYF
TRBV27,TRBJ2-7,CASSLVGLQGYEQYF
TRBV6-2/TRBV6-3,TRBJ2-7,CASSYSTTYEQYF
TRBV7-6,TRBJ1-4,CASSLAVQGALEKLFF
TRBV4-1,TRBJ1-2,CASSLLQGAIHGYTF
TRBV29-1,TRBJ2-2,CSVEAPSGATGELFF
TRBV29-1,TRBJ2-3,CSVVLGMGFTDTQYF
TRBV7-9,TRBJ2-2,CASISNAGELFF
TRBV28,TRBJ2-3,CASSLSVTGGTDTQYF
TRBV12-3/TRBV12-4,TRBJ2-7,CASKEGGLSYEQYF
TRBV7-9,TRBJ1-1,CASSAPSGVGAFF
TRBV4-3,TRBJ2-1,CASSQGTGGIYNEQFF
TRBV5-5,TRBJ2-1,CASSFLREAFSPNEQFF
TRBV29-1,TRBJ1-1,CSAFANTEAFF